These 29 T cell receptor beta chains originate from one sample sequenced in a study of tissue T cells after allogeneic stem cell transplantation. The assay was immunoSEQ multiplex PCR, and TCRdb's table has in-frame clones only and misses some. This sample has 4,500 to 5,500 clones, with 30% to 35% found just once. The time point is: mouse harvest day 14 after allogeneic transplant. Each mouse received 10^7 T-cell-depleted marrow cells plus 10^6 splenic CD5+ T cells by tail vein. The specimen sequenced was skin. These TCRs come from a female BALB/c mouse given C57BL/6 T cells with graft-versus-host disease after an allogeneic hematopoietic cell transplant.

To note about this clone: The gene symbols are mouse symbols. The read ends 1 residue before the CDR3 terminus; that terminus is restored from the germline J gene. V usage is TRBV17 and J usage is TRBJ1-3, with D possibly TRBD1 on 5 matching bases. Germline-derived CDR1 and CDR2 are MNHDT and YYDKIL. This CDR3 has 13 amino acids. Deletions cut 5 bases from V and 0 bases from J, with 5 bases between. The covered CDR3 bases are TGTGCTAGCAGTGGACATTCTGGAAATACGCTCTAT. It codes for CASSGHSGNTLY. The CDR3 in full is CASSGHSGNTLYF.

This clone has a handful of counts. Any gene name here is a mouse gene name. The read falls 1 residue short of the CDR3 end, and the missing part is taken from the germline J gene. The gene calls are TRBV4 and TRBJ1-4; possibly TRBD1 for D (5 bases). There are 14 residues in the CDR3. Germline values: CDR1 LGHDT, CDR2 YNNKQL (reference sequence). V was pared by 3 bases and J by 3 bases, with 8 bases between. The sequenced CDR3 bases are TGTGCCAGCAGCTACAGGGACGCCAACGAAAGATTATTT. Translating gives CASSYRDANERLF. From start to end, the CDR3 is CASSYRDANERLFF.

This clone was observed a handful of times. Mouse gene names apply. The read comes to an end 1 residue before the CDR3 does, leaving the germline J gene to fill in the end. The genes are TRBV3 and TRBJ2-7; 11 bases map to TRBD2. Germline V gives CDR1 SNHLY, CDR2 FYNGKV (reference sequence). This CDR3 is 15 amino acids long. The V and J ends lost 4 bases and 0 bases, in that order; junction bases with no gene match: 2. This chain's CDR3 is CASSWTGGSSYEQYF. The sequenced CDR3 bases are TGTGCCAGCAGCTGGACTGGGGGGAGCTCCTATGAACAGTAC.

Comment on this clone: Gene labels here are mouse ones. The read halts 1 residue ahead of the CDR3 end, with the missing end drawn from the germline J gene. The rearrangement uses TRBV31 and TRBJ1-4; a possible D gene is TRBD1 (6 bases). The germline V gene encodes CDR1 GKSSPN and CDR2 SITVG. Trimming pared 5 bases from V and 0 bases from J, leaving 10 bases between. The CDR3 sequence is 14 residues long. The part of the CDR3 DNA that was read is TGTGCCTGGTCCGGGACAATTTCCAACGAAAGATTATTT. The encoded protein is CAWSGTISNERLF. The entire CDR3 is CAWSGTISNERLFF.

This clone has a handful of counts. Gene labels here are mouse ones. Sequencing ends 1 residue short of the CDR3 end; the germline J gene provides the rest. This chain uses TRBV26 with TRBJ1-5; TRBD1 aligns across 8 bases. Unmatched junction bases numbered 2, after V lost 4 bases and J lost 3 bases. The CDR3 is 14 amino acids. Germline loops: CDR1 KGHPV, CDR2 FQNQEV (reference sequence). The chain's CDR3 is CASSRQGPNQAPLF. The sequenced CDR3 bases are TGTGCCAGCAGTCGACAGGGGCCCAACCAGGCTCCGCTT. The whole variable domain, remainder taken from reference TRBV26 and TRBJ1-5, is NSKVIQTPRYLVKGQGQKAKMRCIPEKGHPVVFWYQQNKNNEFKFLINFQNQEVLQQIDMTEKRFSAECPSNSPCSLEIQSSEAGDSALYLCASSRQGPNQAPLFGEGTRLSVL.

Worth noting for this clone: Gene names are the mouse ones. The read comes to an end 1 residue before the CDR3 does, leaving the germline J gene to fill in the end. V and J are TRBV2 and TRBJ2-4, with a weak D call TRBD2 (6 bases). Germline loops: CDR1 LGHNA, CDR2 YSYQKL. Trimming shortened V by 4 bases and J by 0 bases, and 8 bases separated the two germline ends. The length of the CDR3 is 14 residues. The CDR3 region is CASSRTASQNTLYF. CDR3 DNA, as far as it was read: TGTGCCAGCAGCCGGACTGCTAGTCAAAACACCTTGTAC. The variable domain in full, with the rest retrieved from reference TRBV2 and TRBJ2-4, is DPKIIQKPKYLVAVTGSEKILICEQYLGHNAMYWYRQSAKKPLEFMFSYSYQKLMDNQTASSRFQPQSSKKNHLDLQITALKPDDSATYFCASSRTASQNTLYFGAGTRLSVL.

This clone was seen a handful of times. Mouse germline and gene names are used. The sequenced part of the CDR3 DNA is TGTGCCAGCAGCCAAGAAGGGGACTGGGGGGATGCTGAGCAGTTC. This encodes CASSQEGDWGDAEQF. In full, the CDR3 reads CASSQEGDWGDAEQFF. The chain is built from TRBV5 and TRBJ2-1, with 12 positions matching TRBD2. The read is 1 residue too short to cover the CDR3 end, so that end is filled in from the germline J gene. The length of the CDR3 is 16 residues. Germline V gene lookup returns CDR1 LGHNA and CDR2 YNLKQL (reference sequence). Trimming at V came to 0 bases and at J to 5 bases, leaving 2 bases not matched to a gene.

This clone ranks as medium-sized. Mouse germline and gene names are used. CDR3: CASSPDISGNTLYF. CDR3 DNA, as far as it was read: TGTGCCAGCAGTCCCGACATTTCTGGAAATACGCTCTAT. V usage is TRBV26 and J usage is TRBJ1-3; D gene uncertain. The CDR3 end falls 1 residue outside the read, so it is completed with the germline J gene. Germline V gene lookup returns CDR1 KGHPV and CDR2 FQNQEV (reference sequence). The CDR3 is 14 amino acids. V dropped 4 bases and J dropped 0 bases, with 7 bases sitting between them.

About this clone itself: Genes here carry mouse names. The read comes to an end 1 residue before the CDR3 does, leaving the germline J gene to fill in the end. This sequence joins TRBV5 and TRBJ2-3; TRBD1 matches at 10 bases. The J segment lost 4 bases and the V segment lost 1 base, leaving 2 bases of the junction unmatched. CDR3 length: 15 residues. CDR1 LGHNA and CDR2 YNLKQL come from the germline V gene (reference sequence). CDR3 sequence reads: CASSQAGQGTETLYF. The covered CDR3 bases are TGTGCCAGCAGCCAAGCGGGACAGGGGACAGAAACGCTGTAT.

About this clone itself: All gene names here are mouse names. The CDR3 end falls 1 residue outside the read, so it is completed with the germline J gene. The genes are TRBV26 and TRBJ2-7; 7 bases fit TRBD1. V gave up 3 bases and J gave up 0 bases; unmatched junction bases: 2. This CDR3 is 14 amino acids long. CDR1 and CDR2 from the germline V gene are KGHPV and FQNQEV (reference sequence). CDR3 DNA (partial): TGTGCCAGCAGTCTAGGGACAGTCTCCTATGAACAGTAC. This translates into CASSLGTVSYEQY. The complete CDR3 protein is CASSLGTVSYEQYF.

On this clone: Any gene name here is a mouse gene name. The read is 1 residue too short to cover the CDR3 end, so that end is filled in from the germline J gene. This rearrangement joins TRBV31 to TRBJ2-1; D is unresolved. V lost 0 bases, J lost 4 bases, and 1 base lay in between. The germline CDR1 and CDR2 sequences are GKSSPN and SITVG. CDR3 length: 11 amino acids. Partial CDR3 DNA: TGTGCCTGGAGTCTATATGCTGAGCAGTTC. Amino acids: CAWSLYAEQF. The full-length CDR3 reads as CAWSLYAEQFF.

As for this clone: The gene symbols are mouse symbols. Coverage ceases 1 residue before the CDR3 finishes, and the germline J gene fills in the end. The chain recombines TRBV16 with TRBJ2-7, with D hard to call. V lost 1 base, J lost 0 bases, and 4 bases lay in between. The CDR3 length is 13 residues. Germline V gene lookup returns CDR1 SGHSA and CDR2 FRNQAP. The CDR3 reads CASSLGGSYEQYF. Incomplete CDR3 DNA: TGTGCAAGCAGCTTAGGGGGCTCCTATGAACAGTAC.

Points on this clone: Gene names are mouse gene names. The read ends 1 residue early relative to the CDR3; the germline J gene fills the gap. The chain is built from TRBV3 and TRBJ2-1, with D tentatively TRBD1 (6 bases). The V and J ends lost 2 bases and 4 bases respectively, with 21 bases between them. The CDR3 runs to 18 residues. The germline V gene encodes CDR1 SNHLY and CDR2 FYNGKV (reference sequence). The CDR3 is CASSLSQGLRGMYAEQFF. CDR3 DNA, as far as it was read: TGTGCCAGCAGCTTATCACAGGGTTTGAGGGGGATGTATGCTGAGCAGTTC.

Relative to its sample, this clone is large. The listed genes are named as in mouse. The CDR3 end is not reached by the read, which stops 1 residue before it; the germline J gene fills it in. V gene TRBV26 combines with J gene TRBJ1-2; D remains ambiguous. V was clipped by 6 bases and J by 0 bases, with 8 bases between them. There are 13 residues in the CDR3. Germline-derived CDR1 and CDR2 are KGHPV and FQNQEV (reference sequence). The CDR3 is CASSPGANSDYTF. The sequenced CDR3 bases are TGTGCCAGCAGCCCCGGGGCAAACTCCGACTACACC.

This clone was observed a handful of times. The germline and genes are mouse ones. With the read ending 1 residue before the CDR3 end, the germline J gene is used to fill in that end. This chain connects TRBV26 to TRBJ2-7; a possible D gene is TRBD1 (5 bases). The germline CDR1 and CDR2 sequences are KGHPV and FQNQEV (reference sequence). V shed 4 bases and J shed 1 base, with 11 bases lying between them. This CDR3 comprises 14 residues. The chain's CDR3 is CASSPRVESYEQYF. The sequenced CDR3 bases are TGTGCCAGCAGTCCCAGGGTGGAGTCCTATGAACAGTAC.

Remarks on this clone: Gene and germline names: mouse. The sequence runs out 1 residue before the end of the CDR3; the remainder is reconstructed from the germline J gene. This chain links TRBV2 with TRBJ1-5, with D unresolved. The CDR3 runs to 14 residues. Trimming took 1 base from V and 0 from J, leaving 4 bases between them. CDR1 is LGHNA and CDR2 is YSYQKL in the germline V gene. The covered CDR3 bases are TGTGCCAGCAGCCAAGGACTTAACAACCAGGCTCCGCTT. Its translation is CASSQGLNNQAPL. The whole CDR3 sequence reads CASSQGLNNQAPLF.

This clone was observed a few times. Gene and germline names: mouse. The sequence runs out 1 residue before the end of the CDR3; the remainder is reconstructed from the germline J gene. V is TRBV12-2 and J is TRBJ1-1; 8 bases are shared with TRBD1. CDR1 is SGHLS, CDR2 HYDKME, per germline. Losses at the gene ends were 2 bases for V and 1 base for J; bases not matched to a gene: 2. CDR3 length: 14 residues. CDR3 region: CASSPGTGNTEVFF. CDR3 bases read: TGTGCCAGCTCTCCCGGGACAGGGAACACAGAAGTCTTC.

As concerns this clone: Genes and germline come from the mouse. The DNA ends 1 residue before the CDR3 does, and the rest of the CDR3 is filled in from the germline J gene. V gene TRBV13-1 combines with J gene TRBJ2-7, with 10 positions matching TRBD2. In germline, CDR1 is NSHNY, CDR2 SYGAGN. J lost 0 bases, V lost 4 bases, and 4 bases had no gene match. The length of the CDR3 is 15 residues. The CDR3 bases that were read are TGTGCCAGCAGTCCGGGACTGGGGATCTCCTATGAACAGTAC. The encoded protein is CASSPGLGISYEQY. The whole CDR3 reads CASSPGLGISYEQYF.

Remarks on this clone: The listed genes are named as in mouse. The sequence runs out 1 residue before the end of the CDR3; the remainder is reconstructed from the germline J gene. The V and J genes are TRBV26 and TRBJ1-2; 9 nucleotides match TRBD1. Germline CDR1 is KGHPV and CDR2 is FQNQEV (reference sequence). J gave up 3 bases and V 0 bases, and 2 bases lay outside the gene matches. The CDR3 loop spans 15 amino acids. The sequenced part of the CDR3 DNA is TGTGCCAGCAGTCTGTCGGGGACAGGGCACTCCGACTACACC. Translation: CASSLSGTGHSDYT. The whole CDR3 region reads CASSLSGTGHSDYTF.

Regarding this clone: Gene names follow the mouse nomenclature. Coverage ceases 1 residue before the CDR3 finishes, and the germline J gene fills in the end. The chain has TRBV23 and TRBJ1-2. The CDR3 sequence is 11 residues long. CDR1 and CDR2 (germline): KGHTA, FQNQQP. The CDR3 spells CSSSRNSDYTF. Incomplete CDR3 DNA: TGCTCCAGCAGTCGGAACTCCGACTACACC.

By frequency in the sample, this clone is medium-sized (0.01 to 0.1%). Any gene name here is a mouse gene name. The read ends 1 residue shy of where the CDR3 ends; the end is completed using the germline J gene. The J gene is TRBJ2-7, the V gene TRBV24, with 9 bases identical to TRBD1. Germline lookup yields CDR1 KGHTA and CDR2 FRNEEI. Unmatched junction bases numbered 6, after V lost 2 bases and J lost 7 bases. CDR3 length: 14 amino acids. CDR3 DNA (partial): TGTGCCAGCAGTCTGCACAGGGGGCGGCGAGAACAGTAC. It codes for CASSLHRGRREQY. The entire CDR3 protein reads CASSLHRGRREQYF.

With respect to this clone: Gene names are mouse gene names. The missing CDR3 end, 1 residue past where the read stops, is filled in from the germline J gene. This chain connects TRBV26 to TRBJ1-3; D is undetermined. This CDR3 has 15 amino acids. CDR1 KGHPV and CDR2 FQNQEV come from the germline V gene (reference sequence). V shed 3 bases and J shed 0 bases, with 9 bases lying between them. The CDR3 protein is CASSLTELSGNTLYF. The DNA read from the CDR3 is TGTGCCAGCAGTCTCACAGAACTTTCTGGAAATACGCTCTAT.

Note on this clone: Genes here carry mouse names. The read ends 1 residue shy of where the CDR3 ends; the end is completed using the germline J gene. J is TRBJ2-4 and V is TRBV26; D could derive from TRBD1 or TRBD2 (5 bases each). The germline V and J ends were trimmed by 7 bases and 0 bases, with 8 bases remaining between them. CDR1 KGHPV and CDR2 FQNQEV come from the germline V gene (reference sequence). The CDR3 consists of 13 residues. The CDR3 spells CASTGASQNTLYF. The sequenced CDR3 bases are TGTGCCAGCACCGGGGCTAGTCAAAACACCTTGTAC.

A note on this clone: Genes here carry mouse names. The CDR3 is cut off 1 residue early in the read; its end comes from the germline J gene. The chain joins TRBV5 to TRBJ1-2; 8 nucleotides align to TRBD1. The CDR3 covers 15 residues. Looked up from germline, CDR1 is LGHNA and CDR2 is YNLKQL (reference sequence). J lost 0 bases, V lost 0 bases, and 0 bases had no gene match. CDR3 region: CASSQEGQANSDYTF. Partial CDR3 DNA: TGTGCCAGCAGCCAAGAGGGACAGGCAAACTCCGACTACACC.

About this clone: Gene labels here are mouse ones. The CDR3 DNA, read in part, is TGTGCCAGCAGCAGGGACCTTTCCAACGAAAGATTATTT. This sequence encodes CASSRDLSNERLF. The CDR3 in full is CASSRDLSNERLFF. The V gene is TRBV5, the J gene TRBJ1-4; tentative D call: TRBD1 (5 bases). The read terminates 1 residue before the CDR3 end, so the remaining end is supplied by the germline J gene. Between the trimmed V and J ends, which lost 5 bases and 0 bases, there was a span of 7 bases. Per the germline V gene, CDR1 is LGHNA and CDR2 is YNLKQL (reference sequence). This CDR3 has 14 residues.

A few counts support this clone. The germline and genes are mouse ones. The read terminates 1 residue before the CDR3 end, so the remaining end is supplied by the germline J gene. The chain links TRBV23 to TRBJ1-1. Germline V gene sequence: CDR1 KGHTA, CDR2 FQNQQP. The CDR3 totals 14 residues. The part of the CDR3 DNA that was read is TGCTCCAGCAGTCAAATGGGGGCAAACACAGAAGTCTTC. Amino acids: CSSSQMGANTEVF. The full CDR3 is CSSSQMGANTEVFF.

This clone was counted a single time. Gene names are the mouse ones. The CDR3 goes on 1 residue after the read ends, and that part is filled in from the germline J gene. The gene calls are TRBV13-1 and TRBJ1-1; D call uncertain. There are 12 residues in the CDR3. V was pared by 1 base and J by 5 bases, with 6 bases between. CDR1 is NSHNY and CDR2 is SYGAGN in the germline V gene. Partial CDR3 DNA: TGTGCCAGCAGTGATTGGCGGACAGAAGTCTTC. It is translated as CASSDWRTEVF. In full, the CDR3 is CASSDWRTEVFF.

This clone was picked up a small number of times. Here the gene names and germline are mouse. The sequenced CDR3 bases are TGTGCCAGCAGCTTAGACAGGGGCTATGCTGAGCAGTTC. Translation gives CASSLDRGYAEQF. The CDR3 in its entirety is CASSLDRGYAEQFF. The chain employs TRBV3 and TRBJ2-1; 7 bases are shared with TRBD1. The DNA ends 1 residue before the CDR3 does, and the rest of the CDR3 is filled in from the germline J gene. The V segment lost 1 base and the J segment 3 bases; nucleotides outside the gene matches: 0. CDR1 is SNHLY, CDR2 FYNGKV, per germline (reference sequence). This CDR3 spans 14 amino acids.

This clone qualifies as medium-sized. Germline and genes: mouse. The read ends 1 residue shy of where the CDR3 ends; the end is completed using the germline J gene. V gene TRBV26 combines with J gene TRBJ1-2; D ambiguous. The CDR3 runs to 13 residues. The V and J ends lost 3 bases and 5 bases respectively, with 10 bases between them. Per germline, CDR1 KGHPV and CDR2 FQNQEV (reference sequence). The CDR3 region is CASSLVPESDYTF. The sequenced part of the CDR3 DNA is TGTGCCAGCAGTCTAGTCCCAGAATCCGACTACACC.